This paragraph reports one T cell receptor beta chain. What antigen it recognizes has not been identified. Within one base of it there is no much larger clone, and no base qualities were kept. Libraries were made using PCR. Instrument used: Illumina HiSeq 2500. TCR libraries were prepared with molecular barcoding, using unique molecular identifiers to normalize TCRbeta repertoire quantification. The public reads were run again by TCRdb, first through fastp at Q25 and then through MiXCR, and only productive beta chains were kept. A single entry per CDR3 protein holds the most common genes and DNA from its merged rows. This sample gives roughly 300,000 distinct CDR3 sequences in total; almost 10% of them show up just once. The ten biggest clones cover around 9.1% of the sample. These data come from a study of T-cell reconstitution after alpha-beta-depleted transplantation in children (TCRdb year 2016). Turning to the overall study: T-cell immune reconstitution after TCRalphabeta/CD19-depleted allogeneic hematopoietic cell transplantation in children was quantitatively tracked in the study by means of TCR repertoire profiling.

From the germline V gene, CDR1 is MNHEY and CDR2 is SVGAGI. V is clipped by 4 bases and J by 3 bases, and the sequence between their germline boundaries is 7 bases long. From the cysteine up to the phenylalanine, the CDR3 has a length of 14 residues. The only DNA kept is the CDR3, 42 bases in frame from the first base. The clonotype originates from a human donor who donated a stem cell graft to a child with SCID. Recombination joined TRBV6-5 with TRBJ1-6; the D gene remains uncertain. The source was PBMCs from the stem cell graft donor, collected from the stem cell graft. The DNA sequence is given as TGTGCCAGCAGTTCAAAGAGCTATAATTCACCCCTCCACTTT. Its protein reads: CASSSKSYNSPLHF.